Shown below are 30 T cell receptor beta chains from a single sample sequenced in a study of blood T cell repertoires in COVID-19. Here immunoSEQ multiplex PCR was the method, and the copy in TCRdb shows in-frame clones only, minus some. Of about 350,000 clones listed, roughly 90% are singletons. Material for sequencing was PBMCs or T cells enriched from blood (not recorded which). The receptor set was obtained from a woman aged 30 to 39 who had been exposed to COVID-19.

The V call is TRBV7-2, the J call TRBJ1-2, with D maybe TRBD1 (5 bases). V dropped 7 bases and J dropped 8 bases, with 23 bases sitting between them. CDR3 length equals 15 residues. Germline assignment: CDR1 SGHTA and CDR2 FQGNSA. The CDR3 DNA reads as TGTGCCAGCACCACCCTCCCCGGGGGTCTTAGGGGCTACACCTTC. It yields the protein CASTTLPGGLRGYTF. Supplemented by reference TRBV7-2 and TRBJ1-2, the full variable domain reads GAGVSQSPSNKVTEKGKDVELRCDPISGHTALYWYRQSLGQGLEFLIYFQGNSAPDKSGLPSDRFSAERTGGSVSTLTIQRTQQEDSAVYLCASTTLPGGLRGYTFGSGTRLTVV.

J is TRBJ2-1 and V is TRBV15, with TRBD2 matching over 12 bases. This CDR3 is built from 17 residues. The V gene end was trimmed by 0 bases and the J gene end by 7 bases; junction bases not matched to a gene: 7. CDR1 is LNHNV, CDR2 YYDKDF, per germline (reference sequence). The CDR3 loop reads CATSREGHGLAGNEQFF. The CDR3 DNA reads as TGTGCCACCAGCAGAGAAGGACACGGACTAGCGGGAAATGAGCAGTTCTTC. Using reference TRBV15 and TRBJ2-1 for the parts outside the CDR3, the full variable domain is DAMVIQNPRYQVTQFGKPVTLSCSQTLNHNVMYWYQQKSSQAPKLLFHYYDKDFNNEADTPDNFQSRRPNTSFCFLDIRSPGLGDTAMYLCATSREGHGLAGNEQFFGPGTRLTVL.

The rearrangement joins TRBV28 to TRBJ1-2; D is perhaps TRBD1 (5 bases). The CDR3 contains 13 residues. Between the trimmed V and J ends, which lost 6 bases and 3 bases, there was a span of 11 bases. Looked up from germline, CDR1 is MDHEN and CDR2 is SYDVKM. The CDR3 here is CASRPTGHYGYTF. The CDR3 DNA is TGTGCCAGCAGACCTACAGGCCACTATGGCTACACCTTC.

V and J are TRBV19 and TRBJ1-5; a weak D match, TRBD1 (6 bases). There are 15 residues in the CDR3. Germline V gives CDR1 LNHDA, CDR2 SQIVND (reference sequence). Trimming took off 2 bases at V and 1 base at J, with 9 bases between the two ends. The CDR3, as DNA: TGTGCCAGTAGTATACAGGGGCTGAGCAATCAGCCCCAGCATTTT. Protein: CASSIQGLSNQPQHF.

The chain combines TRBV18 with TRBJ2-7; D not resolved. This CDR3 has 14 residues. CDR1 KGHSH and CDR2 LQKENI come from the germline V gene. Between the trimmed V and J ends, which lost 6 bases and 2 bases, there was a span of 14 bases. The CDR3 sequence: CASSPISTTYEQYF. The CDR3 DNA follows: TGTGCCAGCTCCCCCATATCTACGACCTACGAGCAGTACTTC.

This rearrangement joins TRBV5-1 to TRBJ1-2, with TRBD1 matching over 7 bases. This CDR3 is built from 14 residues. Germline trimming cut 3 bases from V and 4 bases from J; bases unmatched to any gene: 6. CDR1 and CDR2 (germline): SGHRS, YFSETQ. CDR3 in amino acids: CASSSEQGSYGYTF. CDR3 nucleotides: TGCGCCAGCAGCTCAGAACAGGGGAGCTATGGCTACACCTTC.

J is TRBJ2-2 and V is TRBV7-9, with D possibly TRBD1 on 6 matching bases. CDR3 length equals 14 residues. Germline loops: CDR1 SEHNR, CDR2 FQNEAQ (reference sequence). V was pared by 2 bases and J by 6 bases, with 10 bases between. CDR3: CASSLKGDAGELFF. DNA of the CDR3: TGTGCCAGCAGCTTAAAGGGGGACGCCGGGGAGCTGTTTTTT.

The gene calls are TRBV28 and TRBJ2-3; 8 bases line up with TRBD2. The CDR3 loop spans 15 amino acids. Germline CDR1 MDHEN, CDR2 SYDVKM. The V gene end was trimmed by 2 bases and the J gene end by 2 bases; junction bases not matched to a gene: 3. The CDR3 nucleotides are TGTGCCAGCAGTTTAACTAGCGGCCTCACAGATACGCAGTATTTT. As protein: CASSLTSGLTDTQYF.

This clone appeared once. V gene TRBV28 combines with J gene TRBJ1-1; D remains ambiguous. Trimming removed 6 bases from V and 5 bases from J, with 16 bases in between. CDR1 is MDHEN, CDR2 SYDVKM, per germline. The CDR3 consists of 14 residues. CDR3: CASRSAPSHTEAFF. CDR3 nucleotide sequence: TGTGCCAGCAGGTCTGCACCGAGTCATACTGAAGCTTTCTTT.

DNA for the CDR3: TGTGCCAGCAGCCCCCCCCGGTGGCGGGACAGGAACGAGCAGTACTTC. Residues: CASSPPRWRDRNEQYF. J is TRBJ2-7 and V is TRBV5-4, with 8 bases that match TRBD1. The ends lost 4 bases at V and 5 bases at J; junction bases unmatched: 14. The germline gives CDR1 SGHNT, CDR2 YYREEE (reference sequence). The CDR3 sequence is 16 residues long.

The CDR3 reads CASSTYSYQPQHF. DNA of the CDR3: TGTGCCAGTAGTACCTACAGTTATCAGCCCCAGCATTTT. V gene TRBV19 combines with J gene TRBJ1-5; D gene unclear. The CDR3 is 13 residues long. Trimming removed 4 bases at V and 5 bases at J, with 9 bases between. CDR1 is LNHDA and CDR2 is SQIVND in the germline V gene (reference sequence).

This clone was recorded once. The chain employs TRBV11-2 and TRBJ1-4, with 7 bases lining up with TRBD1. V dropped 5 bases and J dropped 7; count of bases not matched to a gene: 10. This CDR3 contains 15 residues. CDR1 SGHAT and CDR2 FQNNGV come from the germline V gene. For the CDR3, the DNA is TGTGCCAGCAGCCCCAGATACGACAGGGTTGAAAAACTGTTTTTT. It specifies CASSPRYDRVEKLFF. Using reference TRBV11-2 and TRBJ1-4 for the parts outside the CDR3, the full variable domain is EAGVAQSPRYKIIEKRQSVAFWCNPISGHATLYWYQQILGQGPKLLIQFQNNGVVDDSQLPKDRFSAERLKGVDSTLKIQPAKLEDSAVYLCASSPRYDRVEKLFFGSGTQLSVL.

This clone was counted between two and nine times. The rearrangement uses TRBV23-1 and TRBJ2-6; possibly TRBD1 for D (6 bases). Being an ORF, TRBV23-1 has a function that is uncertain. The V end was cut by 6 bases, the J end by 4 bases, with 19 bases between. CDR3 length: 17 amino acids. The CDR3 nucleotides are TGCGCCAGCAGCCCCAACAGGGATTCCATGGGGGCCAACGTCCTGACTTTC. Protein product: CASSPNRDSMGANVLTF.

This clone came up a few times. The chain combines TRBV5-1 with TRBJ1-3; weak D call: TRBD1 (5 bases). Germline assignment: CDR1 SGHRS and CDR2 YFSETQ. CDR3 size: 13 residues. V was cut by 3 bases and J by 4 bases, with 8 bases left in between. CDR3 DNA: TGCGCCAGCAGCTCGGGGGACGGAAACACCATATATTTT. The encoded protein is CASSSGDGNTIYF.

There are a few counts of this clone. The rearrangement joins TRBV9 to TRBJ1-2; 7 bases match TRBD1. J was trimmed by 5 bases and V by 0 bases; bases with no gene match: 10. This CDR3 is built from 16 residues. Germline V gives CDR1 SGDLS, CDR2 YYNGEE. CDR3 bases: TGTGCCAGCAGCGTAGGGGCCGGGACAGCACTTTATGGCTACACCTTC. Amino acid sequence: CASSVGAGTALYGYTF.

This sequence joins TRBV27 and TRBJ1-6; 7 bases are shared with TRBD1. The V gene's germline CDR1 is MNHEY and CDR2 SMNVEV (reference sequence). V was clipped by 5 bases and J by 10 bases; unmatched bases: 5. The CDR3 totals 13 residues. For the CDR3, the DNA is TGTGCCAGCAGTCCCGACAGGGTATCACCCCTCCACTTT. Its protein is CASSPDRVSPLHF.

The chain joins TRBV2 to TRBJ1-2; D gene unclear. V lost 5 bases to trimming and J lost 0 bases, with 13 bases between them. The V gene's germline CDR1 is SNHLY and CDR2 FYNNEI. CDR3 length: 15 amino acids. The CDR3 sequence is CASSPSLTPNYGYTF. The CDR3 nucleotides are TGTGCCAGCAGTCCCTCCCTGACACCTAACTATGGCTACACCTTC. Drawing the rest from reference TRBV2 and TRBJ1-2, the complete variable domain is EPEVTQTPSHQVTQMGQEVILRCVPISNHLYFYWYRQILGQKVEFLVSFYNNEISEKSEIFDDQFSVERPDGSNFTLKIRSTKLEDSAMYFCASSPSLTPNYGYTFGSGTRLTVV.

DNA of the CDR3: TGTGCCAGCAGCTTATCCCCTGAGGTTAGGCTCGGATATGGCTACACCTTC. Translation gives CASSLSPEVRLGYGYTF. This chain links TRBV7-3 with TRBJ1-2; D remains unclear. The CDR3 spans 17 residues. The V end lost 2 bases, the J end lost 5 bases, and 21 bases lay between the germline ends. CDR1 is SGHTA, CDR2 FQGTGA, per germline.

This sequence joins TRBV5-4 and TRBJ2-7, with 11 nucleotides matching TRBD1. CDR3 size: 14 residues. CDR1 is SGHNT and CDR2 is YYREEE in the germline V gene (reference sequence). Trimming removed 3 bases from V and 3 bases from J; junction bases left unmatched: 2. The CDR3 coding sequence is TGTGCCAGCAGCTGGGACAGGGGGGACTACGAGCAGTACTTC. Protein product: CASSWDRGDYEQYF. Combining the CDR3 with reference TRBV5-4 and TRBJ2-7 gives the whole variable domain ETGVTQSPTHLIKTRGQQVTLRCSSQSGHNTVSWYQQALGQGPQFIFQYYREEENGRGNFPPRFSGLQFPNYSSELNVNALELDDSALYLCASSWDRGDYEQYFGPGTRLTVT.

This CDR3 is CASSRGDRGGYGYTF. The CDR3, as DNA: TGTGCCAGCTCCCGGGGAGACAGGGGAGGATATGGCTACACCTTC. The V call is TRBV7-9, the J call TRBJ1-2; 8 bases map to TRBD1. J was trimmed by 5 bases and V by 8 bases; bases with no gene match: 13. Germline loops: CDR1 SEHNR, CDR2 FQNEAQ (reference sequence). CDR3 size: 15 residues.

As regards this clone: In the same sample, other DNA sequences code for this CDR3. The chain links TRBV19 to TRBJ1-2; D remains unclear. Germline CDR1 LNHDA, CDR2 SQIVND (reference sequence). Trimming removed 6 bases from V and 4 bases from J, with 9 bases in between. This CDR3 is 12 amino acids long. The CDR3 DNA follows: TGTGCCAGTAGGAGGGAGGTCTATGGCTACACCTTC. It encodes CASRREVYGYTF.

The J gene is TRBJ1-2, the V gene TRBV12-3 or TRBV12-4, with D unclear. V was trimmed by 4 bases and J by 5 bases, leaving 8 bases between them. This CDR3 contains 12 residues. The CDR3 is CASSSSLYGYTF. The CDR3 DNA sequence: TGTGCCAGCAGTTCCTCCCTTTATGGCTACACCTTC.

The chain uses TRBV29-1 and TRBJ1-5, with D possibly being TRBD1 (5 bases). V was pared by 4 bases and J by 6 bases, with 22 bases between. Germline V gene sequence: CDR1 SQVTM, CDR2 ANQGSEA. This CDR3 has 16 residues. The CDR3, as DNA: TGCAGCGTTGCCGAACAATTGGGGGGGGTTGGTCAGCCCCAGCATTTT. It yields the protein CSVAEQLGGVGQPQHF.

The rearrangement joins TRBV19 to TRBJ2-7; D possibly corresponds to TRBD2 (6 bases). The CDR3 covers 14 residues. Trimming shortened V by 5 bases and J by 5 bases, and 16 bases separated the two germline ends. Germline CDR1 LNHDA, CDR2 SQIVND (reference sequence). The CDR3 region has the DNA TGTGCCAGTAGTCCCCTGACTAGTCTGCACGAGCAGTACTTC. Its protein is CASSPLTSLHEQYF.

The rearrangement joins TRBV9 to TRBJ2-3; 8 nucleotides align to TRBD1. The V and J ends lost 4 bases and 1 base, in that order; junction bases with no gene match: 20. This CDR3 is 20 amino acids long. Germline V gene data show CDR1 as SGDLS and CDR2 as YYNGEE. CDR3 protein: CASSPQRGPTGAFRTDTQYF. CDR3 nucleotide sequence: TGTGCCAGCAGCCCACAGAGGGGGCCGACAGGGGCCTTCCGCACAGATACGCAGTATTTT.

The J gene is TRBJ2-1, the V gene TRBV24-1; tentatively, D is TRBD2 (5 bases). The CDR3 has 13 residues. Germline loops: CDR1 KGHDR, CDR2 SFDVKD. V lost 7 bases and J lost 2, with 8 bases in between. The CDR3 nucleotides read TGTGCCACCAGCGACGGGGCCTACAATGAGCAGTTCTTC. Translated: CATSDGAYNEQFF.

The J gene is TRBJ2-3, the V gene TRBV10-3; TRBD2 agrees at 7 bases. The germline V gene encodes CDR1 ENHRY and CDR2 SYGVKD. This CDR3 is 17 amino acids long. The junction had 12 bases not matched to a gene; V was cut back by 0 bases and J by 6 bases. CDR3 nucleotides: TGTGCCATCAGTGAGTCGACTAGCAGGGCAAAGGCCGATACGCAGTATTTT. It specifies CAISESTSRAKADTQYF.

The chain carries TRBV7-2 and TRBJ1-5, with a tentative D call TRBD1 (6 bases). The CDR3 has 16 residues. V dropped 1 base and J dropped 4 bases, with 14 bases sitting between them. Germline assignment: CDR1 SGHTA and CDR2 FQGNSA. In DNA form, the CDR3 reads TGTGCCAGCAGCTTAGATAGGGGGACGGTTAATCAGCCCCAGCATTTT. It is translated as CASSLDRGTVNQPQHF.

V gene TRBV9 combines with J gene TRBJ1-4; D remains unclear. The CDR3 is 14 residues long. V lost 2 bases, J lost 3 bases, and 8 bases lay in between. Germline CDR1 and CDR2: SGDLS and YYNGEE. The CDR3 region is CASSVSGSNEKLFF. CDR3 DNA: TGTGCCAGCAGCGTGTCCGGGTCTAATGAAAAACTGTTTTTT.

The J gene is TRBJ1-2, the V gene TRBV6-5, with no clear D. V was trimmed by 4 bases and J by 2 bases, leaving 11 bases between them. The CDR3 spans 14 residues. Germline CDR1 MNHEY, CDR2 SVGAGI. CDR3 in DNA: TGTGCCAGCAGTTTAAAACCTAACAACTATGGCTACACCTTC. It yields the protein CASSLKPNNYGYTF.